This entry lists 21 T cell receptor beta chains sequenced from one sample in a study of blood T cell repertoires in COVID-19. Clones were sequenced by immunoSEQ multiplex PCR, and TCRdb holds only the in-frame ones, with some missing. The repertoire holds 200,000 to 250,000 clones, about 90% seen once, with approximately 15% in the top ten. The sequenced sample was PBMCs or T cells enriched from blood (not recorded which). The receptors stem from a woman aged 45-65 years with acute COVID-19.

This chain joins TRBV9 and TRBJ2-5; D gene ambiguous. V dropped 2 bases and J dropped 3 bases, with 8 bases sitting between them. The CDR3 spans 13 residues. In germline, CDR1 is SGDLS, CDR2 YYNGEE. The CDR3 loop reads CASSVIVEETQYF. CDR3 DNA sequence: TGTGCCAGCAGCGTCATAGTTGAAGAGACCCAGTACTTC.

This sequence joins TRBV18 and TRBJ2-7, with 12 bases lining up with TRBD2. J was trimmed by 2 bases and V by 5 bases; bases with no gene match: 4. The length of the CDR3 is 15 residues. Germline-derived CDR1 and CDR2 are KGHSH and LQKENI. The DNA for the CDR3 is TGTGCCAGCTCATTAGGACTAGCGGGGACCTACGAGCAGTACTTC. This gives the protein CASSLGLAGTYEQYF.

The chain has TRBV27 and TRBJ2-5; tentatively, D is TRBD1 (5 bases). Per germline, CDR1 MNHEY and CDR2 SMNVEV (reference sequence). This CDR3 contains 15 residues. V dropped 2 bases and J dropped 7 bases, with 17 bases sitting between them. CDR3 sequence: CASSLRGPQSATQYF. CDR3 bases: TGTGCCAGCAGTTTAAGGGGCCCACAATCAGCGACCCAGTACTTC.

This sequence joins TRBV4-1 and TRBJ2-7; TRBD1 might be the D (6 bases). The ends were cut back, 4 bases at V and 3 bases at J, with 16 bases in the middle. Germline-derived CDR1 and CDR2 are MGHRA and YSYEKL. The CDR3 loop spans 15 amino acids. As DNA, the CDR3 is TGCGCCAGCAGCCTTCTCCGGGACACGTTCTACGAGCAGTACTTC. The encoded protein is CASSLLRDTFYEQYF.

The CDR3 coding sequence is TGTGCCAGCAGTTATAGCGGGGGGGGCTACGAGCAGTACTTC. It encodes CASSYSGGGYEQYF. The rearrangement links TRBV6-5 to TRBJ2-7; 11 nucleotides line up with TRBD2. The CDR3 has 14 residues. CDR1 is MNHEY, CDR2 SVGAGI, per germline. V lost 3 bases to trimming and J lost 3 bases; unmatched junction nucleotides: 1.

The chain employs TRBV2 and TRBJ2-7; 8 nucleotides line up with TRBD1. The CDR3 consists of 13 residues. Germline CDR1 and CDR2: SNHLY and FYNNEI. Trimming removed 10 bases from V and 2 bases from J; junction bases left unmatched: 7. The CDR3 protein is CAIAGTGTYEQYF. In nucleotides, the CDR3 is TGTGCCATCGCCGGGACAGGCACCTACGAGCAGTACTTC.

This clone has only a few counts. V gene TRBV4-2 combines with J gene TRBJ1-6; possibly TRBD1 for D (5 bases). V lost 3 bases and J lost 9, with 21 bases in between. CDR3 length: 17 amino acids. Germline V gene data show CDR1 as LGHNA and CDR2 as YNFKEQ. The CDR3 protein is CASSHLLEQGVGSPLHF. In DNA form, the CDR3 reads TGTGCCAGCAGCCACCTCTTGGAGCAGGGCGTCGGTTCACCCCTCCACTTT.

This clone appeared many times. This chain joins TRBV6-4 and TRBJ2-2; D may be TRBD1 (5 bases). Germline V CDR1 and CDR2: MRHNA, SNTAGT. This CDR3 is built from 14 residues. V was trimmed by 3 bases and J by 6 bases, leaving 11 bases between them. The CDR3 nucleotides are TGTGCCAGCAGTGAGGGGCCCGAGGCCGGGGAGCTGTTTTTT. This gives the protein CASSEGPEAGELFF.

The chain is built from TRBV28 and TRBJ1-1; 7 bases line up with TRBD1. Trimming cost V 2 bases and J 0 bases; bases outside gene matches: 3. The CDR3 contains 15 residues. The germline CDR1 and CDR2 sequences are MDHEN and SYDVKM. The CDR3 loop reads CASSLMGTVNTEAFF. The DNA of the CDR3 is TGTGCCAGCAGTTTAATGGGGACAGTGAACACTGAAGCTTTCTTT.

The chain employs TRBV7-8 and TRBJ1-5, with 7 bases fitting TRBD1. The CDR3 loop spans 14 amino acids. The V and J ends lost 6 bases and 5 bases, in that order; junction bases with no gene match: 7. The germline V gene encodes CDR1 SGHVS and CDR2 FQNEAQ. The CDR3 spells CASSWDRTYQPQHF. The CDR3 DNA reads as TGTGCCAGCAGTTGGGACAGAACTTATCAGCCCCAGCATTTT.

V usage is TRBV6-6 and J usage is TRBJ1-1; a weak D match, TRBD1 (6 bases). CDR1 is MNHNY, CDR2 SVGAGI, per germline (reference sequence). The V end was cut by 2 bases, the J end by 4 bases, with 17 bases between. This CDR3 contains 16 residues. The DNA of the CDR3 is TGTGCCAGCAGTTACGGTACAGGGAGACTGAGCACTGAAGCTTTCTTT. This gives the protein CASSYGTGRLSTEAFF.

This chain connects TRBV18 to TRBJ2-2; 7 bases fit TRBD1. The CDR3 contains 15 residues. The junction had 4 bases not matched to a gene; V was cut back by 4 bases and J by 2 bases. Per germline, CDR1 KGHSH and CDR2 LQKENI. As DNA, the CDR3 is TGTGCCAGCTCACGGGGACAGATAAACACCGGGGAGCTGTTTTTT. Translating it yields CASSRGQINTGELFF.

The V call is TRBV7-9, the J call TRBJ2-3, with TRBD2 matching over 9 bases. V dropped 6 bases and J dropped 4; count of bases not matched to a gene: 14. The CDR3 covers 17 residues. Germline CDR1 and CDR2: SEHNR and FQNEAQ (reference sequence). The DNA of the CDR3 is TGTGCCAGCAGGACAAACATCAGCGGGAGGACCGCAGATACGCAGTATTTT. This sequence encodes CASRTNISGRTADTQYF.

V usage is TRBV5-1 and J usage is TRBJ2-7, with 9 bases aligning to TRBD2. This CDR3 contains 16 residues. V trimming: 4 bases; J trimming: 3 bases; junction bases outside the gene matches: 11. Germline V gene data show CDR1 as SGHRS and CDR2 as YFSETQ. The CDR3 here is CASSPPLSGSIYEQYF. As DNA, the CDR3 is TGCGCCAGCAGCCCGCCCCTTAGCGGGAGCATCTACGAGCAGTACTTC. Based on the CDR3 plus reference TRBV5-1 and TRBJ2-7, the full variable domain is KAGVTQTPRYLIKTRGQQVTLSCSPISGHRSVSWYQQTPGQGLQFLFEYFSETQRNKGNFPGRFSGRQFSNSRSEMNVSTLELGDSALYLCASSPPLSGSIYEQYFGPGTRLTVT.

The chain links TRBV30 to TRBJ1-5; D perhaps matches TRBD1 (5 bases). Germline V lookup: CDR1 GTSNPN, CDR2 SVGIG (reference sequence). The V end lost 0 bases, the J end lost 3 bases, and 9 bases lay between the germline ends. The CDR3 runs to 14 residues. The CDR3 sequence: CAWSVGQINQPQHF. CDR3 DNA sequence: TGTGCCTGGAGTGTGGGGCAGATCAATCAGCCCCAGCATTTT.

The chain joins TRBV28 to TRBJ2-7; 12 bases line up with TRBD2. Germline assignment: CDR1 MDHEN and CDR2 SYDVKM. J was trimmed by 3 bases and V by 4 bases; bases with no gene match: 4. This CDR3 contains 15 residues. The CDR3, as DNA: TGTGCCAGCAGTTCTCCGGGACTAGCGGGCTACGAGCAGTACTTC. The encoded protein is CASSSPGLAGYEQYF.

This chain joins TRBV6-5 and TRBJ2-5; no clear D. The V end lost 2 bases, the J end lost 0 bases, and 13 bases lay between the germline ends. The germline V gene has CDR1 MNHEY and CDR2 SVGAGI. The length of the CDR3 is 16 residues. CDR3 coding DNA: TGTGCCAGCAGTTACACCCTGACACCGTACCAAGAGACCCAGTACTTC. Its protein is CASSYTLTPYQETQYF.

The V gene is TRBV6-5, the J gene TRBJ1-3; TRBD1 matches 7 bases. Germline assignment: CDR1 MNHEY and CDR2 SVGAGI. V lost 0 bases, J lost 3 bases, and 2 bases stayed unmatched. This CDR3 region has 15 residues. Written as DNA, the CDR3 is TGTGCCAGCAGTTACTCGACAGGGCATGGAAACACCATATATTTT. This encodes CASSYSTGHGNTIYF.

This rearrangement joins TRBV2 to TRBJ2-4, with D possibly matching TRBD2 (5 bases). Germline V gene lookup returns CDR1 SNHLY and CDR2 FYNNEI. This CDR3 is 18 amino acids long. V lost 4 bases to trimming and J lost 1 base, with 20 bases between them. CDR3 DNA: TGTGCCAGCAGTGGGGAGTTTAGAGGACGGTCGGCCAAAAACATTCAGTACTTC. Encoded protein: CASSGEFRGRSAKNIQYF.

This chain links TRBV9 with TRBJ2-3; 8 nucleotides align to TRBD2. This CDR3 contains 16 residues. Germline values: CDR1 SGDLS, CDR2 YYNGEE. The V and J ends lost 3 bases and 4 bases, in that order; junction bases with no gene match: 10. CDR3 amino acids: CASSATGTRSADTQYF. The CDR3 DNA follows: TGTGCCAGCAGCGCAACCGGGACTAGGTCCGCAGATACGCAGTATTTT. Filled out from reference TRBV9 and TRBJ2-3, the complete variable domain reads DSGVTQTPKHLITATGQRVTLRCSPRSGDLSVYWYQQSLDQGLQFLIQYYNGEERAKGNILERFSAQQFPDLHSELNLSSLELGDSALYFCASSATGTRSADTQYFGPGTRLTVL.

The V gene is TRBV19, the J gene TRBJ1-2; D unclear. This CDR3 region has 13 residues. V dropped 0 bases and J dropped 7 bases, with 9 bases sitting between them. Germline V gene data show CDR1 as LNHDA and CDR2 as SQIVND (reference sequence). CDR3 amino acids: CASSIDGSIGYTF. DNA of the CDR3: TGTGCCAGTAGTATAGATGGGAGTATTGGCTACACCTTC.